Detailed here is one T cell receptor (beta chain). The antigen is undetermined. Amplified TCR beta CDR3 regions derived from RNA transcripts. First-round RT-PCR of the TCR CDR3 relied on the HTBI primer set. TCRdb processed the multiplex PCR reads anew with MiXCR; each CDR3 protein has one entry. In the table there are 540,000 or so distinct CDR3 sequences, 35% to 55% of which are singletons. These data belong to a study of T cells in Graves' hyperthyroidism and ophthalmopathy. Per germline, CDR1 ENHRY and CDR2 SYGVKD. The CDR3 length is 12 residues. Trimming pared 6 bases from V and 4 bases from J, leaving 10 bases between. Overall study results and limits: Prediction of ophthalmopathy progression came a median roughly 6.7 months pre-onset.

The receptor comes from an adult woman with Graves' disease, either hyperthyroidism or ophthalmopathy (not recorded which). The chain uses TRBV10-3 and TRBJ2-7; no definite D call. Specimen: peripheral blood or thyroid tissue (not recorded which). CDR3 bases: TGTGCCATCAGCGGAGCGAGGTACGAGCAGTACTTC. This sequence encodes CAISGARYEQYF.